The 32 T cell receptor beta chains in this list originate from one sample, sequenced in a study of technical replicates of blood from a few donors. The data were produced by immunoSEQ multiplex PCR, yet TCRdb's version contains in-frame clones alone and is incomplete. The table lists tens of thousands of clones, just under 95% of them singletons. The sample was T cells isolated from PBMCs. These receptors were collected from a human donor in good health.

The chain is built from TRBV5-6 and TRBJ1-2; weak D call: TRBD1 (6 bases). Per the germline V gene, CDR1 is SGHDT and CDR2 is YYEEEE. The CDR3 is made up of 14 amino acids. Trimming stripped 3 bases from V and 0 bases from J, with 9 bases between. CDR3: CASSSDRPNYGYTF. The CDR3 DNA reads TGTGCCAGCAGCTCCGACAGGCCTAACTATGGCTACACCTTC.

This chain links TRBV4-2 with TRBJ1-1; D gene unclear. The germline V gene has CDR1 LGHNA and CDR2 YNFKEQ. The V and J ends lost 1 base and 1 base respectively, with 13 bases between them. The length of the CDR3 is 16 residues. DNA for the CDR3: TGTGCCAGCAGCCAAGTATCTGGGCATAGGAACACTGAAGCTTTCTTT. This gives the protein CASSQVSGHRNTEAFF.

J is TRBJ2-6 and V is TRBV5-6; D is possibly TRBD1 (5 bases). V lost 3 bases and J 4 bases, leaving 11 bases between the germline ends. Germline CDR1 SGHDT, CDR2 YYEEEE. This CDR3 region has 15 residues. The CDR3: CASSSATAGANVLTF. In DNA form, the CDR3 reads TGTGCCAGCAGCTCAGCGACAGCCGGGGCCAACGTCCTGACTTTC.

The chain recombines TRBV28 with TRBJ2-7, with D possibly matching TRBD1 (6 bases). The V gene lost 3 bases and the J gene lost 5 bases, with 17 bases spanning the gap. Germline V gene lookup returns CDR1 MDHEN and CDR2 SYDVKM. The CDR3 is 15 residues long. CDR3 in DNA: TGTGCCAGCAGTTTCCCGTGGCAGGGGAATGACGAGCAGTACTTC. Translated: CASSFPWQGNDEQYF.

Comment on this clone: This CDR3 is also generated by other DNA sequences in the sample. The chain has TRBV6-6 and TRBJ1-5; no clear D. Trimming took off 0 bases at V and 1 base at J, with 4 bases between the two ends. Looked up from germline, CDR1 is MNHNY and CDR2 is SVGAGI (reference sequence). CDR3 size: 14 residues. CDR3 coding DNA: TGTGCCAGCAGTTACTCCCTAAGCAATCAGCCCCAGCATTTT. This gives the protein CASSYSLSNQPQHF.

In this sample, this clone turned up once. This chain connects TRBV30 to TRBJ2-1; maybe TRBD2 (6 bases). Trimming took 2 bases from V and 2 from J, leaving 10 bases between them. The V gene's germline CDR1 is GTSNPN and CDR2 SVGIG (reference sequence). The CDR3 totals 14 residues. The CDR3 loop reads CAWSLSGAYNEQFF. CDR3 sequence (DNA): TGTGCCTGGAGTTTATCGGGGGCCTACAATGAGCAGTTCTTC.

V and J are TRBV2 and TRBJ2-1; 12 bases align to TRBD2. There are 19 residues in the CDR3. Trimming took 7 bases from V and 3 from J; bases not matched to a gene: 16. Per the germline V gene, CDR1 is SNHLY and CDR2 is FYNNEI. CDR3 nucleotide sequence: TGTGCCAGCATGGAGGGGGCTAGCGGGAGGGCTCGGCGCTACAATGAGCAGTTCTTC. Amino acid sequence: CASMEGASGRARRYNEQFF. The full variable domain, rest sourced from reference TRBV2 and TRBJ2-1, is EPEVTQTPSHQVTQMGQEVILRCVPISNHLYFYWYRQILGQKVEFLVSFYNNEISEKSEIFDDQFSVERPDGSNFTLKIRSTKLEDSAMYFCASMEGASGRARRYNEQFFGPGTRLTVL.

The chain employs TRBV4-1 and TRBJ2-1; TRBD2 matches at 7 bases. Per germline, CDR1 MGHRA and CDR2 YSYEKL. The CDR3 totals 16 residues. After removal of 0 bases from V and 3 bases from J, the junction contained 5 bases not matched to a gene. CDR3 sequence reads: CASSQEASGVYNEQFF. DNA of the CDR3: TGCGCCAGCAGCCAAGAGGCTAGCGGAGTCTACAATGAGCAGTTCTTC.

The V and J genes are TRBV2 and TRBJ2-3; 7 bases map to TRBD2. The CDR3 consists of 14 residues. CDR1 and CDR2 from the germline V gene are SNHLY and FYNNEI. With V trimmed by 4 bases and J by 6 bases, 7 bases remained unmatched. The CDR3 region is CASSGEGRGDTQYF. The CDR3 region has the DNA TGTGCCAGCAGTGGGGAGGGCCGCGGGGATACGCAGTATTTT. The whole variable domain, remainder taken from reference TRBV2 and TRBJ2-3, is EPEVTQTPSHQVTQMGQEVILRCVPISNHLYFYWYRQILGQKVEFLVSFYNNEISEKSEIFDDQFSVERPDGSNFTLKIRSTKLEDSAMYFCASSGEGRGDTQYFGPGTRLTVL.

The chain couples TRBV13 to TRBJ2-7, with 8 bases identical to TRBD1. Germline V gene lookup returns CDR1 PRHDT and CDR2 FYEKMQ (reference sequence). The trim removed 0 bases at V and 5 bases at J, leaving 3 bases unmatched. CDR3 size: 14 residues. In DNA form, the CDR3 reads TGTGCCAGCAGCTTAGGGGACAGGGCGGACGAGCAGTACTTC. It codes for CASSLGDRADEQYF.

This chain links TRBV18 with TRBJ2-1, with a tentative D call TRBD2 (5 bases). Deletions cut 3 bases from V and 3 bases from J, with 15 bases between. The CDR3 has 16 amino acids. Germline assignment: CDR1 KGHSH and CDR2 LQKENI. The CDR3 DNA sequence: TGTGCCAGCTCACCGATCGACTACCCTATCTACAATGAGCAGTTCTTC. Residues: CASSPIDYPIYNEQFF.

The gene calls are TRBV2 and TRBJ2-3; TRBD2 matches at 12 bases. Per germline, CDR1 SNHLY and CDR2 FYNNEI. V was clipped by 6 bases and J by 3 bases; unmatched bases: 4. CDR3 length: 15 amino acids. CDR3 in DNA: TGTGCCAGCAGGGGTCTAGCGGGAGGGACAGATACGCAGTATTTT. Protein: CASRGLAGGTDTQYF.

V gene TRBV28 combines with J gene TRBJ1-3, with TRBD1 matching 8 bases. The CDR3 loop spans 16 amino acids. The J segment lost 0 bases and the V segment lost 7 bases, leaving 8 bases of the junction unmatched. The germline gives CDR1 MDHEN, CDR2 SYDVKM. This chain's CDR3 is CASTLPGQASGNTIYF. The CDR3 DNA sequence: TGTGCCAGCACCCTACCGGGACAGGCCTCTGGAAACACCATATATTTT.

This clone came up once. The V and J genes are TRBV6-5 and TRBJ1-1, with unresolved D. Per the germline V gene, CDR1 is MNHEY and CDR2 is SVGAGI. Trimming cost V 2 bases and J 0 bases, with 4 bases left between them. The CDR3 loop spans 13 amino acids. CDR3 region: CASSYLMNTEAFF. The CDR3, as DNA: TGTGCCAGCAGTTACCTTATGAACACTGAAGCTTTCTTT.

This clone was detected a few times. The chain has TRBV6-1 and TRBJ1-2; no reliable D call. The CDR3 is 13 residues long. Per germline, CDR1 MNHNS and CDR2 SASEGT. V shed 2 bases and J shed 4 bases, with 8 bases lying between them. CDR3 protein: CASSERTVYGYTF. The CDR3 nucleotides read TGTGCCAGCAGTGAACGGACTGTCTATGGCTACACCTTC.

V is TRBV11-2 and J is TRBJ2-6, with D perhaps TRBD1 (6 bases). Germline CDR1 and CDR2: SGHAT and FQNNGV. V dropped 4 bases and J dropped 0 bases, with 13 bases sitting between them. This CDR3 spans 17 amino acids. This CDR3 is CASSYTGLFSGANVLTF. Written as DNA, the CDR3 is TGTGCCAGCAGCTACACAGGGCTGTTCTCTGGGGCCAACGTCCTGACTTTC.

The CDR3 DNA follows: TGTGCCAGCAGTTTGGTAGGGGGCGTCTACGAGCAGTACTTC. It codes for CASSLVGGVYEQYF. This rearrangement joins TRBV27 to TRBJ2-7; 7 positions match TRBD1. CDR1 is MNHEY, CDR2 SMNVEV, per germline (reference sequence). This CDR3 is built from 14 residues. J gave up 3 bases and V 3 bases, and 5 bases lay outside the gene matches.

This rearrangement joins TRBV19 to TRBJ1-2; D is unclear. Germline V lookup: CDR1 LNHDA, CDR2 SQIVND (reference sequence). Trimming stripped 3 bases from V and 3 bases from J, with 11 bases between. The CDR3 is made up of 14 amino acids. CDR3 protein: CASSMIEGDYGYTF. The CDR3 region has the DNA TGTGCCAGTAGTATGATCGAGGGTGACTATGGCTACACCTTC.

Only one count was recorded for this clone. This rearrangement joins TRBV4-3 to TRBJ2-3, with TRBD2 matching over 8 bases. This CDR3 has 18 residues. J was trimmed by 4 bases and V by 5 bases; bases with no gene match: 17. The V gene's germline CDR1 is LGHNA and CDR2 YSLEER. CDR3 sequence: CASSSHRAGGYIADTQYF. The CDR3, as DNA: TGCGCCAGCAGCTCCCACCGGGCGGGAGGCTATATCGCAGATACGCAGTATTTT.

The gene calls are TRBV6-5 and TRBJ2-7; maybe TRBD1 (6 bases). The germline V gene has CDR1 MNHEY and CDR2 SVGAGI. CDR3 length: 14 residues. Trimming pared 4 bases from V and 6 bases from J, leaving 16 bases between. CDR3 loop: CASSFRTDGGEQYF. As DNA, the CDR3 is TGTGCCAGCAGTTTCCGGACAGACGGTGGCGAGCAGTACTTC.

The chain links TRBV5-1 to TRBJ2-7; D ambiguous. Germline CDR1 and CDR2: SGHRS and YFSETQ. This CDR3 is 12 amino acids long. Trimming shortened V by 3 bases and J by 4 bases, and 8 bases separated the two germline ends. Written as DNA, the CDR3 is TGCGCCAGCAGCTCCGCAGATTACGAGCAGTACTTC. Amino acids: CASSSADYEQYF.

The chain is built from TRBV4-3 and TRBJ2-2; 10 bases are shared with TRBD2. The CDR3 is 16 amino acids. J was trimmed by 8 bases and V by 1 base; bases with no gene match: 7. Germline CDR1 LGHNA, CDR2 YSLEER. For the CDR3, the DNA is TGCGCCAGCAGCCAAGTCATCCCTAGCGGGAGAGGGGAGCTGTTTTTT. Translating gives CASSQVIPSGRGELFF.

The chain has TRBV9 and TRBJ2-1; D is perhaps TRBD2 (6 bases). The V gene lost 3 bases and the J gene lost 0 bases, with 16 bases spanning the gap. The CDR3 consists of 17 residues. CDR1 and CDR2 from the germline V gene are SGDLS and YYNGEE. The CDR3, as DNA: TGTGCCAGCAGCGAATATACTAGCAGAGGCTCCTACAATGAGCAGTTCTTC. It yields the protein CASSEYTSRGSYNEQFF.

The chain carries TRBV10-2 and TRBJ2-5, with 9 bases aligning to TRBD2. V was clipped by 8 bases and J by 2 bases; unmatched bases: 3. Germline CDR1 reads WSHSY; CDR2 reads SAAADI. The CDR3 is 13 residues long. CDR3 region: CASLAGYQETQYF. CDR3 sequence (DNA): TGCGCCAGCCTAGCGGGATATCAAGAGACCCAGTACTTC.

The J gene is TRBJ1-2, the V gene TRBV6-1; no reliable D call. Germline V gives CDR1 MNHNS, CDR2 SASEGT. This CDR3 region has 13 residues. V lost 3 bases, J lost 1 base, and 6 bases lay in between. The DNA for the CDR3 is TGTGCCAGCAGTGAGGGCCTTAACTATGGCTACACCTTC. Protein sequence: CASSEGLNYGYTF.

The rearrangement links TRBV5-6 to TRBJ1-2; D remains unclear. The length of the CDR3 is 13 residues. The V end lost 2 bases, the J end lost 2 bases, and 7 bases lay between the germline ends. The germline CDR1 and CDR2 sequences are SGHDT and YYEEEE. Here the CDR3 reads CASSFTENYGYTF. CDR3 coding DNA: TGTGCCAGCAGCTTTACAGAGAACTATGGCTACACCTTC.

The rearrangement joins TRBV14 to TRBJ1-2; 10 nucleotides line up with TRBD1. This CDR3 region has 18 residues. Trimming cost V 1 base and J 4 bases; bases outside gene matches: 12. Germline loops: CDR1 SGHDN, CDR2 FVKESK. CDR3 loop: CASSQGRDRGKIGYGYTF. CDR3 sequence (DNA): TGTGCCAGCAGCCAAGGCCGGGACAGGGGAAAGATTGGCTATGGCTACACCTTC.

V gene TRBV5-1 combines with J gene TRBJ2-1; 7 bases match TRBD2. V was clipped by 0 bases and J by 0 bases; unmatched bases: 3. Looked up from germline, CDR1 is SGHRS and CDR2 is YFSETQ. This CDR3 spans 16 amino acids. The CDR3 reads CASSLAGGDSYNEQFF. The CDR3 DNA sequence: TGCGCCAGCAGCTTGGCTGGGGGGGACTCCTACAATGAGCAGTTCTTC.

The chain uses TRBV29-1 and TRBJ1-2; no firm D call. CDR3 size: 11 residues. Looked up from germline, CDR1 is SQVTM and CDR2 is ANQGSEA. V was cut by 7 bases and J by 0 bases, with 6 bases left in between. The CDR3 sequence: CSAGTNYGYTF. The DNA for the CDR3 is TGCAGCGCCGGGACTAACTATGGCTACACCTTC.

The chain joins TRBV30 to TRBJ2-5; 9 positions agree with TRBD1. With 1 base clipped from V and 5 bases from J, the junction kept 14 bases outside the gene matches. The CDR3 runs 17 residues. Germline assignment: CDR1 GTSNPN and CDR2 SVGIG (reference sequence). The DNA of the CDR3 is TGTGCCTGGAGTGCGAAATGGGGACAGGGTTGGGGGGAGACCCAGTACTTC. Its protein product is CAWSAKWGQGWGETQYF.

This clone has a handful of counts. The chain carries TRBV6-1 and TRBJ1-5; no clear D. This CDR3 has 14 amino acids. V lost 7 bases to trimming and J lost 3 bases, with 13 bases between them. Looked up from germline, CDR1 is MNHNS and CDR2 is SASEGT. Here the CDR3 reads CASIRGGINQPQHF. In DNA form, the CDR3 reads TGTGCCAGCATAAGAGGAGGAATCAATCAGCCCCAGCATTTT.

A word on this clone: This same CDR3 is encoded by further DNA sequences in the sample. This chain joins TRBV6-5 and TRBJ2-5, with TRBD2 matching 7 bases. After removal of 0 bases from V and 4 bases from J, the junction contained 5 bases not matched to a gene. Germline CDR1 and CDR2: MNHEY and SVGAGI. The CDR3 runs to 15 residues. This CDR3 reads CASSYSGGSGETQYF. CDR3 sequence (DNA): TGTGCCAGCAGTTACTCGGGCGGGAGTGGAGAGACCCAGTACTTC.